Measured by frequency, the clone carrying this TCR beta chain is medium-sized. Its antigen is undetermined. TRB cDNA libraries were made by UMI-labeled 5' RACE. TCRdb derives one entry per CDR3 protein from the 5' RACE reads, leaving out DNA. With about 6,800 distinct CDR3 sequences in the sample, the ten largest clones hold 1.3%. These data originate in a study of CXCR3-negative and CXCR3-positive naive CD8 T cells. Study results and caveats: Naive subsets had comparable surface CD5, so TRB CDR3 properties gauged TCR strength. Hydrophobicity of TRB CDR3s was greater in CXCR3-positive naive cells than in CXCR3-negative naive cells.

This CDR3 is built from 16 residues. CDR1 is KGHSH, CDR2 LQKENI, per germline. This sequence joins TRBV18 and TRBJ2-7; without DNA, the TCRdb call of TRBD2 cannot be checked. This clonotype was obtained from a human donor in good health. Some clones in this sample may be carry-over from other donors' samples. Sequenced sample: naive CXCR3+ CD8+ T cells from blood. Subset noted: CD45RO-CCR7+CD27+CD95- naive CD8+ T cells expressing CXCR3 (TNR3+). CDR3 region: CASSPGALRGDYEQYF.